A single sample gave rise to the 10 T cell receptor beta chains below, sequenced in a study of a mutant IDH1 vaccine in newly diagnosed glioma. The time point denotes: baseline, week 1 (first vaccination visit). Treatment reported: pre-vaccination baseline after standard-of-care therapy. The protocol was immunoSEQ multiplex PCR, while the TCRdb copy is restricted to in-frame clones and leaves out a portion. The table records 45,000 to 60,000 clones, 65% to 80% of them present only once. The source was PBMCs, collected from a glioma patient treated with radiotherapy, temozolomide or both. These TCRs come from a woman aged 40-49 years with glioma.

CDR3 DNA: TGTGCCAGCAGCTTAGGGGGGGGATACACTGAAGCTTTCTTT. This codes for CASSLGGGYTEAFF. The genes are TRBV5-6 and TRBJ1-1; TRBD1 is a possible D gene (6 bases). The CDR3 is 14 amino acids. The V gene's germline CDR1 is SGHDT and CDR2 YYEEEE. The V end lost 2 bases, the J end lost 3 bases, and 11 bases lay between the germline ends.

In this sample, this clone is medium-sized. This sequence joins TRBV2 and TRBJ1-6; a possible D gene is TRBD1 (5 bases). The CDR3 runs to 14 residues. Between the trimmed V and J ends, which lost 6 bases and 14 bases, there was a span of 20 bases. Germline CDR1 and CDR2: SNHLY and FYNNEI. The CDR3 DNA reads TGTGCCAGCAGAGCCGGGACGGAGTTCTCCTCCCTCCACTTT. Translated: CASRAGTEFSSLHF.

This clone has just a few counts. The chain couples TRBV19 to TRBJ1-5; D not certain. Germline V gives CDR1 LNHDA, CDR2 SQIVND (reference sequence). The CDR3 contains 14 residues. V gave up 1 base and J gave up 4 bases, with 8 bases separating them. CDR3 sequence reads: CASSIGRENQPQHF. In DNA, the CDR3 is TGTGCCAGTAGTATAGGACGGGAAAATCAGCCCCAGCATTTT.

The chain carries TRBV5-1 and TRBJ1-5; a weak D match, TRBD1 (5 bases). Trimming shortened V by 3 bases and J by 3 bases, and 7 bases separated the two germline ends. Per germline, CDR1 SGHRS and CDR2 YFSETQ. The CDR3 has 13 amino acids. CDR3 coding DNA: TGCGCCAGCAGCTCAGGGATCAATCAGCCCCAGCATTTT. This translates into CASSSGINQPQHF.

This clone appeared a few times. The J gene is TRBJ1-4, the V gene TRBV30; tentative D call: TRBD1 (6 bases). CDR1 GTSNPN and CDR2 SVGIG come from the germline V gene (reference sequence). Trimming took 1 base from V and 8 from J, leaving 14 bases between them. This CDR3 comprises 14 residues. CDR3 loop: CAWSGDIESEKLFF. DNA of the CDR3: TGTGCCTGGAGTGGGGACATTGAGAGCGAAAAACTGTTTTTT.

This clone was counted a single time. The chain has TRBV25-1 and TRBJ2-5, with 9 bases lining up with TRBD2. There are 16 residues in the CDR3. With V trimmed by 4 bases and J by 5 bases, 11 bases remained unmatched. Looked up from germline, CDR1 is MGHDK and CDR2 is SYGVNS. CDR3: CASSAGGGARWETQYF. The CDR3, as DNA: TGTGCCAGCAGTGCCGGCGGGGGGGCCAGGTGGGAGACCCAGTACTTC. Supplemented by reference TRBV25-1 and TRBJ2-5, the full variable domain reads EADIYQTPRYLVIGTGKKITLECSQTMGHDKMYWYQQDPGMELHLIHYSYGVNSTEKGDLSSESTVSRIRTEHFPLTLESARPSHTSQYLCASSAGGGARWETQYFGPGTRLLVL.

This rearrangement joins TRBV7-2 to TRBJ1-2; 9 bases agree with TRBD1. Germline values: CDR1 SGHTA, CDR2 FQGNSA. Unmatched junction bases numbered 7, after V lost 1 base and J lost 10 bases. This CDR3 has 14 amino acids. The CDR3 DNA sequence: TGTGCCAGCAGCTTAGGGGGAACAGGGGGCTACTACACCTTC. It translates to CASSLGGTGGYYTF.

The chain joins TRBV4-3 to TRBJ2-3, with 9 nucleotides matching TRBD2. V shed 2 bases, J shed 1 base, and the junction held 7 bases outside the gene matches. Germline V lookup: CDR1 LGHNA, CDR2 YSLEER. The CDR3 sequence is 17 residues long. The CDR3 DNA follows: TGCGCCAGCAGCCAATCCCCGGCTAGCGGGGGCACAGATACGCAGTATTTT. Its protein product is CASSQSPASGGTDTQYF.

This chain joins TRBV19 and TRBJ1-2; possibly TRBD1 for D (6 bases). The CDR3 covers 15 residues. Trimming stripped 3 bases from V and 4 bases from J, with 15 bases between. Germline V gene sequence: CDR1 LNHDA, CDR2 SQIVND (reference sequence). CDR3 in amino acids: CASSIGPGGAYGYTF. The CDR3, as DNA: TGTGCCAGTAGTATCGGGCCCGGGGGCGCCTATGGCTACACCTTC.

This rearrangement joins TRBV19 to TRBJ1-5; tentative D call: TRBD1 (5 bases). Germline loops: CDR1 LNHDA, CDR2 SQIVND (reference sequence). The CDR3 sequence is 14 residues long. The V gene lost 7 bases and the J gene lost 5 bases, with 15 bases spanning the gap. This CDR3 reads CASTQGKWDQPQHF. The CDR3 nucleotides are TGTGCCAGTACCCAGGGAAAATGGGATCAGCCCCAGCATTTT.